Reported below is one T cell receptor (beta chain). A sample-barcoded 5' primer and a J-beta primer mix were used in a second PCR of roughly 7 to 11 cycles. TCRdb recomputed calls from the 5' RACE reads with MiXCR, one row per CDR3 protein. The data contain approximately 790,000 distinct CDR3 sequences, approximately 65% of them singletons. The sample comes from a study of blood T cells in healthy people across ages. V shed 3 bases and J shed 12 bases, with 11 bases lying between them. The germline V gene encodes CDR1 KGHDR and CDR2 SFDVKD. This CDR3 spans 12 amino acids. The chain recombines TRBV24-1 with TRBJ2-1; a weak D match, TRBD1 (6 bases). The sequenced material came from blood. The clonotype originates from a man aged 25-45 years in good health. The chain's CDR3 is CATSDGGLGQFF. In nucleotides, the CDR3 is TGTGCCACCAGTGATGGGGGCCTGGGGCAGTTCTTC.